What follows are 10 T cell receptor beta chains derived from one specimen sequenced in a study of shared clonotypes between healthy human individuals. The data were produced by immunoSEQ multiplex PCR, yet TCRdb's version contains in-frame clones alone and is incomplete. The table lists roughly 220,000 clones, 65% of them singletons, with 11% in the top ten. Sequencing used memory CD4+ T cells sorted from blood. The subset here: CD45RA-negative fraction. The receptors come from a man younger than 45 in good health.

The J gene is TRBJ2-1, the V gene TRBV11-2; D is possibly TRBD1 (6 bases). The germline V gene has CDR1 SGHAT and CDR2 FQNNGV. Trimming cost V 5 bases and J 6 bases, with 17 bases left between them. The CDR3 runs 15 residues. CDR3 in amino acids: CASSRNRGRGNEQFF. Here the CDR3 DNA reads TGTGCCAGCAGCCGAAATCGGGGCAGGGGCAATGAGCAGTTCTTC.

V and J are TRBV15 and TRBJ2-4; D unclear. Germline CDR1 LNHNV, CDR2 YYDKDF (reference sequence). Trimming cost V 0 bases and J 8 bases, with 11 bases left between them. The CDR3 loop spans 14 amino acids. The CDR3 DNA sequence: TGTGCCACCAGCAGAGATAGGATTGGGGACATTCAGTACTTC. Its translation: CATSRDRIGDIQYF.

The chain is built from TRBV5-6 and TRBJ2-5, with D hard to call. CDR1 SGHDT and CDR2 YYEEEE come from the germline V gene. CDR3 length equals 14 residues. The V end was cut by 4 bases, the J end by 5 bases, with 15 bases between. CDR3 amino acids: CASSPRLIWETQYF. In DNA form, the CDR3 reads TGTGCCAGCAGCCCTCGCTTGATCTGGGAGACCCAGTACTTC.

This clone was observed a few times. The chain recombines TRBV9 with TRBJ2-2; the D is unclear. The V and J ends lost 0 bases and 7 bases respectively, with 7 bases between them. Germline loops: CDR1 SGDLS, CDR2 YYNGEE. The CDR3 totals 13 residues. Here the CDR3 DNA reads TGTGCCAGCAGCGTAGACCTCGGCGGGGAGCTGTTTTTT. As protein: CASSVDLGGELFF.

The V and J genes are TRBV28 and TRBJ2-2; 7 nucleotides match TRBD2. Germline CDR1 is MDHEN and CDR2 is SYDVKM. CDR3 length equals 16 residues. V shed 2 bases, J shed 4 bases, and the junction held 7 bases outside the gene matches. CDR3 sequence: CASSLIRPSGTGELFF. The CDR3 DNA sequence: TGTGCCAGCAGTTTAATTAGGCCTAGCGGCACCGGGGAGCTGTTTTTT. The full variable domain, in which reference TRBV28 and TRBJ2-2 provide the parts outside the CDR3, is DVKVTQSSRYLVKRTGEKVFLECVQDMDHENMFWYRQDPGLGLRLIYFSYDVKMKEKGDIPEGYSVSREKKERFSLILESASTNQTSMYLCASSLIRPSGTGELFFGEGSRLTVL.

The genes are TRBV27 and TRBJ2-3; tentatively, D is TRBD1 or TRBD2 (5 bases each). Germline CDR1 MNHEY, CDR2 SMNVEV (reference sequence). The V gene lost 10 bases and the J gene lost 4 bases, with 21 bases spanning the gap. The CDR3 runs to 15 residues. Here the CDR3 DNA reads TGTGCCACCCTGCGCCGGGACCCGCGCGCAGATACGCAGTATTTT. This sequence encodes CATLRRDPRADTQYF.

The genes are TRBV14 and TRBJ1-1; D gene uncertain. Germline CDR1 reads SGHDN; CDR2 reads FVKESK. Trimming left V 5 bases short and J 3 bases short, with 13 bases between. This CDR3 spans 14 amino acids. In DNA, the CDR3 is TGTGCCAGCAGCTCGGCCGGGTCGCACACTGAAGCTTTCTTT. Translated, it gives CASSSAGSHTEAFF.

In the case of this clone: A much larger clone sits a single nucleotide away, making a read error possible. The rearrangement joins TRBV28 to TRBJ2-3; 9 bases align to TRBD1. CDR1 is MDHEN and CDR2 is SYDVKM in the germline V gene. The CDR3 consists of 15 residues. CDR3 nucleotides: TGTGCCGGCAGGGGAACCGGGACAGGGACAGATACGCAGTATTTT. Translating gives CAGRGTGTGTDTQYF.

This clone has more than one count but fewer than ten. The V gene is TRBV9, the J gene TRBJ2-1; D is unresolved. The CDR3 extends over 19 amino acids. V shed 3 bases and J shed 0 bases, with 22 bases lying between them. Germline values: CDR1 SGDLS, CDR2 YYNGEE. In DNA, the CDR3 is TGTGCCAGCAGCGCGTCGTTGGGTCGGATTCTGAGCTCCTACAATGAGCAGTTCTTC. Translated, it gives CASSASLGRILSSYNEQFF.

This sequence joins TRBV20-1 and TRBJ2-5; unclear D gene. Trimming removed 4 bases from V and 5 bases from J, with 5 bases in between. Germline V gene sequence: CDR1 DFQATT, CDR2 SNEGSKA (reference sequence). This CDR3 is 10 amino acids long. The CDR3 here is CSATRETQYF. The CDR3 coding sequence is TGCAGTGCTACTCGGGAGACCCAGTACTTC.